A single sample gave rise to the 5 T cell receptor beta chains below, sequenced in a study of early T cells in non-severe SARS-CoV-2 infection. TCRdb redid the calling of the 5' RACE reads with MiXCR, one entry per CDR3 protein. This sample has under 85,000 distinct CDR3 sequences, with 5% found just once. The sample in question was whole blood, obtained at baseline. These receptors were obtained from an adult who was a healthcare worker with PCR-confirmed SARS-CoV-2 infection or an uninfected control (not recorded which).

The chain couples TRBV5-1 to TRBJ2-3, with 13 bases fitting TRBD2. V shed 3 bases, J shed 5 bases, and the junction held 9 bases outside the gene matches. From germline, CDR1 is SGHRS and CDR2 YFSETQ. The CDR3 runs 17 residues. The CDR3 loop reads CASSSTSTSGRGDTQYF. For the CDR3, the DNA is TGCGCCAGCAGCTCGACCTCTACTAGCGGGAGGGGAGATACGCAGTATTTT.

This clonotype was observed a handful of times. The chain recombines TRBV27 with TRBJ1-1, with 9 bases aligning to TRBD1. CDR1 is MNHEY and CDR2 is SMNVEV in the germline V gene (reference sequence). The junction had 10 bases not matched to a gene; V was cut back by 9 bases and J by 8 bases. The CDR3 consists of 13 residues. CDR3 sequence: CARRYRGRAEAFF. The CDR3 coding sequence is TGTGCCAGGAGATACAGGGGGCGCGCGGAAGCTTTCTTT.

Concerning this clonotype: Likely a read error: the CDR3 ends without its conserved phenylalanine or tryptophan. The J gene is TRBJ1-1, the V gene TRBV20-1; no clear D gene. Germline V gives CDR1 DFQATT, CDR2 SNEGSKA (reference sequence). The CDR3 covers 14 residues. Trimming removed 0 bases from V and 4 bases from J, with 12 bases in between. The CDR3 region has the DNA TGCAGTGCTAGAGATGACTCACCCCGCACTGAAGCTTTCTTA. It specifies CSARDDSPRTEAFL.

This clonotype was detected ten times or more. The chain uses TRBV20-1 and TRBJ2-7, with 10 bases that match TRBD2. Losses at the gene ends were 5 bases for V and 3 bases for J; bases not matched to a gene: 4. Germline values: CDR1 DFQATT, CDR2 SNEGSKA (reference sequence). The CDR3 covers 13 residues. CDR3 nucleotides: TGCAGTGCTCGGACTAGCGGCGTCTACGAGCAGTACTTC. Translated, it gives CSARTSGVYEQYF.

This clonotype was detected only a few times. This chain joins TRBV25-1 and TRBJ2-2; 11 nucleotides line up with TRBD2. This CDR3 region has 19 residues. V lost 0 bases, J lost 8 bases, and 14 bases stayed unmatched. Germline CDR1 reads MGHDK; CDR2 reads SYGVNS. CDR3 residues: CASSEYIRGLADTEGELFF. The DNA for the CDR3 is TGTGCCAGCAGTGAATATATTCGGGGACTAGCGGACACCGAGGGGGAGCTGTTTTTT.